This T cell receptor (beta chain) was sequenced for a study of blood T cells in healthy people across ages. Study as a whole: T cells yielded about one barcoded beta molecule per two cells through template switching. Study-level findings and limits: The lack of PBMC sorting stopped any conclusive naive versus antigen-experienced comparison. Per million T cells, TCR beta diversity dropped roughly linearly as age increased.

Comments on this clonotype: Antigen unknown.

Alongside a J-beta primer mix, a sample-barcoded 5' primer served in a second PCR lasting about 7 to 12 cycles. TCRdb ran MiXCR on the 5' RACE reads and lists one entry per CDR3 protein. The table includes 1.5 million to 1.8 million distinct CDR3 sequences, 35% to 45% detected once. Total RNA extraction produced at least 6 micrograms (per sample) for the study. Sequenced: blood. This clonotype was obtained from a woman aged 18-35 years in good health.

The CDR3 loop reads CASSLGRAGGYTF. The CDR3 DNA reads as TGTGCCAGCAGCCTGGGCAGGGCAGGTGGCTACACCTTC. V is TRBV7-2 and J is TRBJ1-2; possible D gene TRBD1, 5 bases. This CDR3 is 13 amino acids long. The V end was cut by 5 bases, the J end by 7 bases, with 14 bases between. Germline V gene sequence: CDR1 SGHTA, CDR2 FQGNSA. Complete variable domain (other parts from reference TRBV7-2 and TRBJ1-2): GAGVSQSPSNKVTEKGKDVELRCDPISGHTALYWYRQSLGQGLEFLIYFQGNSAPDKSGLPSDRFSAERTGGSVSTLTIQRTQQEDSAVYLCASSLGRAGGYTFGSGTRLTVV.